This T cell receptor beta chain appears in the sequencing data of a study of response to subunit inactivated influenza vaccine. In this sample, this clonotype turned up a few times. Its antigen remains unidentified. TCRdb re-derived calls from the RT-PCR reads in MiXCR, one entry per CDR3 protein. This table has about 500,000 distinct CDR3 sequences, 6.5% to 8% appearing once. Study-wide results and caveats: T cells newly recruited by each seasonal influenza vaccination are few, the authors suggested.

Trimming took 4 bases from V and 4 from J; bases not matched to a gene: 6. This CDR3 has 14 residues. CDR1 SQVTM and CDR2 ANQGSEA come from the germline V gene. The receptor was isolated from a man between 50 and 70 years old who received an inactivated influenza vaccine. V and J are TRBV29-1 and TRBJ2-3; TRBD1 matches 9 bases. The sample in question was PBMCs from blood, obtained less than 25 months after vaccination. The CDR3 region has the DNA TGCAGCGTTGCCGGGACAGGGAGCGCAGATACGCAGTATTTT. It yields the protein CSVAGTGSADTQYF.